This record concerns one TCR beta chain sequence. Trimming left V 6 bases short and J 2 bases short, with 14 bases between. The CDR3 runs to 15 residues. Germline V gene lookup returns CDR1 SGHTA and CDR2 FQGNSA. The data were obtained in a study of human T cells and chemical hapten exposure. Time point given: patch test 1, 2 weeks after DPC sensitization. Treatment indicated: therapeutic diphenylcyclopropenone sensitization with weekly scalp DPC. TCRdb processed the RACE reads anew with MiXCR; each CDR3 protein has one entry. The table includes 75,000 to 100,000 distinct CDR3 sequences, roughly 10% detected once.

Sequenced here: whole blood, sampled in connection with sensitization to the hapten diphenylcyclopropenone (DPC). This chain joins TRBV7-2 and TRBJ2-1; TRBD1 might be the D (6 bases). The sequence was obtained from a man in his forties with alopecia areata. Some clones in this sample may be carry-over from other donors' samples. The CDR3 bases are TGTGCCAGCAGAGGACAGCTTAAAACCTACAATGAGCAGTTCTTC. Amino acid sequence: CASRGQLKTYNEQFF.